This T cell receptor beta chain was identified in a study of blood T cell repertoires in COVID-19. Germline values: CDR1 WSHSY, CDR2 SAAADI. Trimming pared 5 bases from V and 3 bases from J, leaving 11 bases between. The CDR3 consists of 13 residues. Original methodology: Reference gene primer amplification in the assay estimated nucleated cell counts. The method was immunoSEQ multiplex PCR; TCRdb's version includes in-frame clones alone and lacks a portion of them. V, J and clone size derive from that table, while D and trimming were established from the DNA sequence. In the table there are 450,000 or so clones, less than 95% of which are singletons.

Material: PBMCs or T cells enriched from blood (not recorded which). This receptor was obtained from a man aged 18 to 35 who had recovered from COVID-19. V and J are TRBV10-2 and TRBJ2-7; weak D call: TRBD2 (5 bases). CDR3 in amino acids: CASSPAGIYEQYF. In nucleotides, the CDR3 is TGCGCCAGCAGTCCTGCCGGGATCTACGAGCAGTACTTC.